One T cell receptor (beta chain) is described in this entry. This record belongs to a study of blood T cell repertoires in COVID-19. Original data processing: Quantification of nucleated cells was approximated via reference gene primer amplification. The repertoire was sequenced with immunoSEQ multiplex PCR; TCRdb's copy has only in-frame clones and lacks some. V, J and clone size were drawn from that table, and D and trimming were deduced from the DNA. The table records 100,000 to 140,000 clones, 65% to 80% of them present only once. Source material: peripheral blood. The clonotype was recovered from a man in his 70s with acute or convalescent COVID-19.

DNA of the CDR3: TGTGCCAGTAGTCCCATGACAGCACTGGGGGGCTACACCTTC. It encodes CASSPMTALGGYTF. The rearrangement links TRBV19 to TRBJ1-2; the D gene is possibly TRBD1 (5 bases). The V gene lost 5 bases and the J gene lost 8 bases, with 18 bases spanning the gap. The CDR3 runs 14 residues. CDR1 LNHDA and CDR2 SQIVND come from the germline V gene (reference sequence).